Following are 27 T cell receptor beta chains from one sample sequenced in a study of blood T cell repertoires in COVID-19. Only in-frame clones appear in the TCRdb table, and some are missing; sequencing was by immunoSEQ multiplex PCR. The profile covers about 120,000 clones, with less than 90% appearing a single time and roughly a tenth taken by the ten largest. Input material: peripheral blood. The receptors derive from a man older than 75 with acute or convalescent COVID-19.

With regard to this clone: Additional DNA sequences in this sample encode the identical CDR3. The J gene is TRBJ2-5, the V gene TRBV5-6; D is uncertain. Germline assignment: CDR1 SGHDT and CDR2 YYEEEE. The CDR3 contains 11 residues. The V gene lost 1 base and the J gene lost 5 bases, with 3 bases spanning the gap. CDR3 DNA: TGTGCCAGCAGCTTGCGGGAGACCCAGTACTTC. Amino acids: CASSLRETQYF.

The DNA for the CDR3 is TGTGCCAGCAGCTTGGGTATAGGGGTGAACACTGAAGCTTTCTTT. This translates into CASSLGIGVNTEAFF. V usage is TRBV5-5 and J usage is TRBJ1-1; possible D gene TRBD1, 5 bases. Germline-derived CDR1 and CDR2 are SGHKS and YYEKEE (reference sequence). This CDR3 is 15 amino acids long. Trimming shortened V by 0 bases and J by 0 bases, and 9 bases separated the two germline ends. The whole variable domain, remainder taken from reference TRBV5-5 and TRBJ1-1, is DAGVTQSPTHLIKTRGQQVTLRCSPISGHKSVSWYQQVLGQGPQFIFQYYEKEERGRGNFPDRFSARQFPNYSSELNVNALLLGDSALYLCASSLGIGVNTEAFFGQGTRLTVV.

The genes are TRBV9 and TRBJ1-2; TRBD1 agrees at 9 bases. Per the germline V gene, CDR1 is SGDLS and CDR2 is YYNGEE. There are 14 residues in the CDR3. V lost 3 bases, J lost 4 bases, and 4 bases stayed unmatched. This CDR3 reads CASSGDRDTYGYTF. In DNA, the CDR3 is TGTGCCAGCAGCGGGGACAGGGATACCTATGGCTACACCTTC.

This clone was counted once. The chain links TRBV6-2 or TRBV6-3 to TRBJ1-2; no definite D call. V was clipped by 5 bases and J by 2 bases, with 3 bases between them. Germline V lookup: CDR1 MNHEY, CDR2 SVGEGT. The CDR3 has 11 amino acids. CDR3 sequence: CASSQNYGYTF. CDR3 nucleotide sequence: TGTGCCAGCAGTCAGAACTATGGCTACACCTTC.

J is TRBJ1-5 and V is TRBV28, with TRBD1 identical over 9 bases. Germline trimming cut 4 bases from V and 6 bases from J; bases unmatched to any gene: 10. Germline V gene lookup returns CDR1 MDHEN and CDR2 SYDVKM. The CDR3 runs to 16 residues. In DNA, the CDR3 is TGTGCCAGCAGTTCCTACGAAACAGGGGGCCGTCAGCCCCAGCATTTT. This codes for CASSSYETGGRQPQHF.

The chain recombines TRBV18 with TRBJ2-1, with TRBD2 identical over 15 bases. The V gene's germline CDR1 is KGHSH and CDR2 LQKENI. Germline trimming cut 3 bases from V and 4 bases from J; bases unmatched to any gene: 4. This CDR3 contains 17 residues. CDR3 DNA: TGTGCCAGCTCACCGTCGGGACTAGCGGGAGGTTACAATGAGCAGTTCTTC. Its translation is CASSPSGLAGGYNEQFF.

There are a few counts of this clone. The rearrangement links TRBV9 to TRBJ1-6, with 7 bases aligning to TRBD1. The J segment lost 8 bases and the V segment lost 0 bases, leaving 5 bases of the junction unmatched. This CDR3 contains 15 residues. CDR1 and CDR2 from the germline V gene are SGDLS and YYNGEE. The DNA for the CDR3 is TGTGCCAGCAGCGTAGGGGCAGGGGGTGATTCACCCCTCCACTTT. It codes for CASSVGAGGDSPLHF.

This clone came up a few times. V gene TRBV11-3 combines with J gene TRBJ2-5; 11 bases map to TRBD1. Germline V gene lookup returns CDR1 SGHNT and CDR2 YENEEA. The ends lost 1 base at V and 5 bases at J; junction bases unmatched: 6. The CDR3 is 16 amino acids. This CDR3 reads CASSLGGTGGSETQYF. CDR3 sequence (DNA): TGTGCCAGCAGCTTAGGCGGGACAGGGGGGTCTGAGACCCAGTACTTC. Full variable domain (remainder filled in from reference TRBV11-3 and TRBJ2-5): EAGVVQSPRYKIIEKKQPVAFWCNPISGHNTLYWYLQNLGQGPELLIRYENEEAVDDSQLPKDRFSAERLKGVDSTLKIQPAELGDSAVYLCASSLGGTGGSETQYFGPGTRLLVL.

This chain links TRBV6-5 with TRBJ2-1, with TRBD2 as a possible D gene (7 bases). CDR3 length: 14 amino acids. Germline CDR1 is MNHEY and CDR2 is SVGAGI. Trimming cost V 6 bases and J 2 bases, with 11 bases left between them. CDR3 region: CASRGGATYNEQFF. In DNA form, the CDR3 reads TGTGCCAGCAGAGGGGGGGCCACCTACAATGAGCAGTTCTTC.

The rearrangement joins TRBV5-1 to TRBJ2-5; 8 bases are shared with TRBD1. The V gene's germline CDR1 is SGHRS and CDR2 YFSETQ. The CDR3 loop spans 16 amino acids. The V gene end was trimmed by 3 bases and the J gene end by 4 bases; junction bases not matched to a gene: 11. The CDR3 is CASSSTRTGMRETQYF. The CDR3 region has the DNA TGCGCCAGCAGCTCTACCAGGACAGGGATGAGAGAGACCCAGTACTTC.

V and J are TRBV10-2 and TRBJ2-7; 12 bases map to TRBD1. CDR1 and CDR2 from the germline V gene are WSHSY and SAAADI. V shed 7 bases, J shed 4 bases, and the junction held 8 bases outside the gene matches. The CDR3 loop spans 15 amino acids. The CDR3 DNA sequence: TGCGCCAGCATTCCCGGGACAGGGGGCTGGTACGAGCAGTACTTC. Translating gives CASIPGTGGWYEQYF.

J is TRBJ2-7 and V is TRBV27; TRBD1 matches 7 bases. V trimming: 6 bases; J trimming: 1 base; junction bases outside the gene matches: 9. This CDR3 is 15 amino acids long. Germline-derived CDR1 and CDR2 are MNHEY and SMNVEV (reference sequence). CDR3 sequence (DNA): TGTGCCAGCAGCCCCCGACAGGGCGCTTCCTACGAGCAGTACTTC. It codes for CASSPRQGASYEQYF.

The CDR3, as DNA: TGTGCCAGCAGCCATTCGACTAGCGGGACTACAGATACGCAGTATTTT. It yields the protein CASSHSTSGTTDTQYF. The V call is TRBV4-2, the J call TRBJ2-3; 11 nucleotides match TRBD2. The CDR3 sequence is 16 residues long. Trimming at V came to 3 bases and at J to 3 bases, leaving 5 bases not matched to a gene. The germline V gene encodes CDR1 LGHNA and CDR2 YNFKEQ.

This clone was recorded only once. The rearrangement uses TRBV18 and TRBJ2-1; D is unclear. The V gene's germline CDR1 is KGHSH and CDR2 LQKENI. Trimming shortened V by 0 bases and J by 4 bases, and 10 bases separated the two germline ends. CDR3 length: 15 residues. The CDR3 bases are TGTGCCAGCTCACCACCGTCCCCGGGTTACAATGAGCAGTTCTTC. It codes for CASSPPSPGYNEQFF.

Notes on this clone: The sample has other DNA sequences that encode this CDR3 too. This sequence joins TRBV7-2 and TRBJ2-3, with 14 bases identical to TRBD2. Unmatched junction bases numbered 2, after V lost 5 bases and J lost 1 base. The CDR3 extends over 16 amino acids. CDR1 and CDR2 from the germline V gene are SGHTA and FQGNSA. CDR3 in amino acids: CASSLGLAGGTDTQYF. DNA of the CDR3: TGTGCCAGCAGCCTGGGACTAGCGGGAGGCACAGATACGCAGTATTTT.

The genes are TRBV7-3 and TRBJ2-3; TRBD2 aligns across 7 bases. The CDR3 length is 16 residues. Trimming at V came to 4 bases and at J to 1 base, leaving 8 bases not matched to a gene. Germline CDR1 SGHTA, CDR2 FQGTGA. The CDR3 nucleotides read TGTGCCAGCAGCTCCCTCTCGAGCGGGGGCACAGATACGCAGTATTTT. Residues: CASSSLSSGGTDTQYF.

This chain uses TRBV28 with TRBJ1-2; D possibly corresponds to TRBD1 (6 bases). Trimming took 8 bases from V and 0 from J, leaving 16 bases between them. The germline V gene encodes CDR1 MDHEN and CDR2 SYDVKM. The CDR3 consists of 15 residues. CDR3 bases: TGTGCCAGCGGGGGCTCGGGCAGTTCTAACTATGGCTACACCTTC. Amino acid sequence: CASGGSGSSNYGYTF.

V usage is TRBV11-2 and J usage is TRBJ1-2; D is unresolved. V lost 2 bases and J lost 0, with 4 bases in between. The CDR3 runs 13 residues. CDR1 is SGHAT and CDR2 is FQNNGV in the germline V gene. CDR3 bases: TGTGCCAGCAGCTTATCGGCTAACTATGGCTACACCTTC. Protein sequence: CASSLSANYGYTF.

Turning to this clone: In the same sample, other DNA sequences code for this CDR3. V and J are TRBV7-3 and TRBJ1-1; unclear D gene. The germline CDR1 and CDR2 sequences are SGHTA and FQGTGA. The CDR3 spans 13 residues. Trimming removed 0 bases at V and 3 bases at J, with 5 bases between. The CDR3 DNA is TGTGCCAGCAGCTTAACAAGAGACACTGAAGCTTTCTTT. Translation gives CASSLTRDTEAFF.

The rearrangement uses TRBV18 and TRBJ1-2, with D perhaps matching TRBD1 (6 bases). The V end was cut by 2 bases, the J end by 6 bases, with 16 bases between. Germline lookup yields CDR1 KGHSH and CDR2 LQKENI. This CDR3 has 15 amino acids. The CDR3 coding sequence is TGTGCCAGCTCACCATCCGCGGGGGCGCACGATGGCTACACCTTC. Protein sequence: CASSPSAGAHDGYTF. Filled out from reference TRBV18 and TRBJ1-2, the complete variable domain reads NAGVMQNPRHLVRRRGQEARLRCSPMKGHSHVYWYRQLPEEGLKFMVYLQKENIIDESGMPKERFSAEFPKEGPSILRIQQVVRGDSAAYFCASSPSAGAHDGYTFGSGTRLTVV.

V and J are TRBV5-6 and TRBJ2-3, with 16 bases identical to TRBD2. The germline V gene has CDR1 SGHDT and CDR2 YYEEEE. The CDR3 loop spans 17 amino acids. After removal of 6 bases from V and 4 bases from J, the junction contained 8 bases not matched to a gene. The CDR3 region has the DNA TGTGCCAGCACGGGGACTAGCGGGGGGGCGGCGTCAGATACGCAGTATTTT. Amino acid sequence: CASTGTSGGAASDTQYF.

The gene calls are TRBV2 and TRBJ2-1; 13 positions agree with TRBD2. This CDR3 spans 15 amino acids. Unmatched junction bases numbered 2, after V lost 5 bases and J lost 4 bases. Per germline, CDR1 SNHLY and CDR2 FYNNEI. This chain's CDR3 is CASSLLAGGYNEQFF. The CDR3 DNA reads as TGTGCCAGCAGTTTACTAGCGGGAGGGTACAATGAGCAGTTCTTC. Full variable domain (rest looked up from reference TRBV2 and TRBJ2-1): EPEVTQTPSHQVTQMGQEVILRCVPISNHLYFYWYRQILGQKVEFLVSFYNNEISEKSEIFDDQFSVERPDGSNFTLKIRSTKLEDSAMYFCASSLLAGGYNEQFFGPGTRLTVL.

In the case of this clone: The same CDR3 is also encoded by other DNA sequences in this sample. The chain couples TRBV5-1 to TRBJ2-2; the D gene is possibly TRBD1 (6 bases). Trimming cost V 3 bases and J 0 bases, with 9 bases left between them. The CDR3 extends over 15 amino acids. The germline V gene has CDR1 SGHRS and CDR2 YFSETQ. The CDR3, as DNA: TGCGCCAGCAGCTCAGACAGGTCGAACACCGGGGAGCTGTTTTTT. Its protein product is CASSSDRSNTGELFF.

The count of this clone is one. The chain employs TRBV18 and TRBJ1-1; 11 positions match TRBD1. Germline V lookup: CDR1 KGHSH, CDR2 LQKENI. V lost 4 bases, J lost 3 bases, and 1 base stayed unmatched. The CDR3 totals 14 residues. The chain's CDR3 is CASSRGQGDTEAFF. The CDR3 bases are TGTGCCAGCTCACGGGGACAGGGGGACACTGAAGCTTTCTTT.

The chain is built from TRBV11-3 and TRBJ2-7, with 9 bases fitting TRBD1. The V gene's germline CDR1 is SGHNT and CDR2 YENEEA. Trimming took 5 bases from V and 6 from J; bases not matched to a gene: 8. The CDR3 spans 14 residues. The CDR3 region has the DNA TGTGCCAGCAGCGGGGACAGGGCGGGGTCCGAGCAGTACTTC. This gives the protein CASSGDRAGSEQYF.

CDR3: CATSRIPQGSGEKLFF. The CDR3 DNA follows: TGTGCCACCAGCAGAATACCACAGGGTTCGGGTGAAAAACTGTTTTTT. This chain joins TRBV15 and TRBJ1-4; D may be TRBD1 (6 bases). This CDR3 is built from 16 residues. Germline assignment: CDR1 LNHNV and CDR2 YYDKDF (reference sequence). Trimming removed 2 bases from V and 7 bases from J, with 17 bases in between.

This clone was seen just once. This chain joins TRBV10-2 and TRBJ1-4; perhaps TRBD1 as D (5 bases). Germline CDR1 reads WSHSY; CDR2 reads SAAADI. This CDR3 has 15 amino acids. V lost 4 bases and J lost 0, with 9 bases in between. DNA for the CDR3: TGCGCCAGCAGTGGGGGGGGTGCAACTAATGAAAAACTGTTTTTT. Its protein product is CASSGGGATNEKLFF.